This TCR beta chain was recorded in a study of OX40 agonist ivuxolimab in advanced cancers. Study-level findings and limits: CD4+ and CD8+ blood T cells expanded clonally by week 6 at 0.1 to 3.0 mg/kg. No determination was made of the antigen specificity of the expanded peripheral T cells.

Here immunoSEQ multiplex PCR was the method, and the copy in TCRdb shows in-frame clones only, minus some. The table lists around 35,000 clones, roughly nine tenths of them singletons. Notes on this clone: Its antigen is undetermined.

The source material was CD4+ or CD8+ T cells sorted from blood, sampled in a trial of the OX40 agonist ivuxolimab. The TCR originated in an adult with an advanced solid tumor such as melanoma, head and neck, liver or kidney cancer.

CDR3 residues: CATRGQGDYGYTF. CDR3 DNA: TGTGCCACCAGGGGGCAGGGAGACTATGGCTACACCTTC. The rearrangement links TRBV7-6 to TRBJ1-2, with 8 positions matching TRBD1. V was pared by 10 bases and J by 3 bases, with 7 bases of the junction left unmatched. The CDR3 length is 13 residues. The germline V gene has CDR1 SGHVS and CDR2 FNYEAQ.